This T cell receptor (gamma chain) was documented in a study of Vδ1+ human thymocytes. Alphabeta T cells were depleted, then CD3+ Vdelta1+ Vdelta2- thymocytes were FACS-sorted. The junction had 6 bases not matched to a gene; V was cut back by 4 bases and J by 6 bases. Germline lookup yields CDR1 EGSTGY and CDR2 YDSYTSSV. The CDR3 consists of 12 residues. As concerns this clone: Its target is unknown. The sample carries other DNA sequences with the same CDR3.

RNA was extracted from the cells and then reverse transcribed. Multiplex PCR used pooled V-gene forward primers and a constant-region reverse primer to amplify CDR3s. TCRdb redid clone calling on the multiplex PCR reads using CATT. The sample shows tens of thousands of gamma-chain clones, roughly 20% of them seen only once. Whole-study findings and limits: Bulk data may be misread because of unexpected Vdelta2 sequences. In the thymus, TRG and TRD repertoires looked highly polyclonal with Gaussian CDR3 lengths.

The chain combines TRGV4 with TRGJ1 or TRGJ2. This clonotype was sampled from a boy less than two years old who had congenital heart surgery. The specimen was Vdelta1+ gamma-delta thymocytes from the thymus. The sample's subset: FACS-sorted CD3+ TCRalphabeta- TCRVdelta1+ TCRVdelta2- thymocytes. CDR3: CATWDSGYKKLF. In nucleotides, the CDR3 is TGTGCCACCTGGGACTCTGGTTATAAGAAACTCTTT.